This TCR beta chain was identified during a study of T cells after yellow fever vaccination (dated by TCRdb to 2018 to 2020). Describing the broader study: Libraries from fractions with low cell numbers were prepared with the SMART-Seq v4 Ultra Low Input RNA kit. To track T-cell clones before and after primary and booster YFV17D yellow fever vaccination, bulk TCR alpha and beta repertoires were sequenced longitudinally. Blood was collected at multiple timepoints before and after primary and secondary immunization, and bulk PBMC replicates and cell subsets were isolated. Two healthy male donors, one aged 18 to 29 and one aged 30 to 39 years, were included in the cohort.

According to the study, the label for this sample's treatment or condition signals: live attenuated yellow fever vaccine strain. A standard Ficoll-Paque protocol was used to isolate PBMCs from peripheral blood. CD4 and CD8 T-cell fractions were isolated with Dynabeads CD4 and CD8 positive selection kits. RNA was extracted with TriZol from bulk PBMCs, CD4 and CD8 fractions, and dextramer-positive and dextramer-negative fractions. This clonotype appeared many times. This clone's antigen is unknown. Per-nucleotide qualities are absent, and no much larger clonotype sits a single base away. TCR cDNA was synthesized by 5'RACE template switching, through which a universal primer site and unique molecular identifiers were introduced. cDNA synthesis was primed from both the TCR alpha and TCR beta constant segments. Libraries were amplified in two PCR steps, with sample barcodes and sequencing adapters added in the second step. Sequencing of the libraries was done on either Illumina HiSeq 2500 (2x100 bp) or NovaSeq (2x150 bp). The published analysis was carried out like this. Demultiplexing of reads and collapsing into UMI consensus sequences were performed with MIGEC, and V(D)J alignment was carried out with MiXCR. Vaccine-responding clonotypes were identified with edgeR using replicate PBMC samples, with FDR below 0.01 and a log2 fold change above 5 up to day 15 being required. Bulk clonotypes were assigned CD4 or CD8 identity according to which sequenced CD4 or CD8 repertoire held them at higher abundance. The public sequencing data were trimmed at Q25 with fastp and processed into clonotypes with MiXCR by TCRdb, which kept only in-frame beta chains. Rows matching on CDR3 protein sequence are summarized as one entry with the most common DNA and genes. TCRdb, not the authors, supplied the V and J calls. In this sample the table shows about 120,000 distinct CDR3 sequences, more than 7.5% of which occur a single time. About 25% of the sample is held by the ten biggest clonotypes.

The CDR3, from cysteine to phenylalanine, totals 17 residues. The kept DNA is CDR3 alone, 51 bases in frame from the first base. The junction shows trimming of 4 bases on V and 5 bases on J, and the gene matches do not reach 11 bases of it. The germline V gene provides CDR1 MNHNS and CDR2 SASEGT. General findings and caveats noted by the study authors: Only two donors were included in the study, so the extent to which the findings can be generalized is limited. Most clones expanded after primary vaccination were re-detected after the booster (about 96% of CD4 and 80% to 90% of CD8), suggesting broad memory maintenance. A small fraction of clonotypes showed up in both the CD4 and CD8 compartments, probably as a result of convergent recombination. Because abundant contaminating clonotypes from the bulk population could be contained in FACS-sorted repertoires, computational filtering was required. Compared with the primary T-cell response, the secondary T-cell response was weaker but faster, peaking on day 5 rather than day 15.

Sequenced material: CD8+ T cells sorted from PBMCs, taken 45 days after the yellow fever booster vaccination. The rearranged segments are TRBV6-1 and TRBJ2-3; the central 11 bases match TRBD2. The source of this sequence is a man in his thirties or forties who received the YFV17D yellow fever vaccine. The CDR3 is CASSVPLAGDGVDTQYF. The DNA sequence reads TGTGCCAGCAGTGTCCCACTAGCGGGGGATGGGGTAGATACGCAGTATTTT.